This T cell receptor (beta chain) was captured by sequencing in a study of T cell repertoires in cytomegalovirus infection. At the level of the study: Both CMV infection and a matching HLA type were indicated by public TCR beta signatures. Findings and caveats of the study: The response measured ex vivo was dominated by TCR beta clonotypes (HLA-C-restricted and CMV-specific). Summed frequency of shared TCR beta families picked out CMV carriers who also had the relevant HLA.

V shed 1 base, J shed 0 bases, and the junction held 9 bases outside the gene matches. The CDR3 runs 19 residues. CDR1 and CDR2 (germline): KGHDR, SFDVKD. TCRdb reprocessed the reads with MiXCR, giving one entry per CDR3 protein. The table records about 160,000 distinct CDR3 sequences, about 20% of them present only once. This clonotype was seen more than once but under ten times. The antigen is unknown. Sequencing used CD8+ T cells from cultured PBMCs, obtained from culture after CMV antigen stimulation. The chain joins TRBV24-1 to TRBJ2-1, with 9 positions matching TRBD2. The clonotype was recovered from a human donor in good health (CMV status not recorded). Some clones in this sample may be carry-over from other donors' samples. This chain's CDR3 is CATSDFSPGTSFSYNEQFF. Written as DNA, the CDR3 is TGTGCCACCAGTGATTTCAGTCCCGGGACTAGCTTCTCCTACAATGAGCAGTTCTTC.